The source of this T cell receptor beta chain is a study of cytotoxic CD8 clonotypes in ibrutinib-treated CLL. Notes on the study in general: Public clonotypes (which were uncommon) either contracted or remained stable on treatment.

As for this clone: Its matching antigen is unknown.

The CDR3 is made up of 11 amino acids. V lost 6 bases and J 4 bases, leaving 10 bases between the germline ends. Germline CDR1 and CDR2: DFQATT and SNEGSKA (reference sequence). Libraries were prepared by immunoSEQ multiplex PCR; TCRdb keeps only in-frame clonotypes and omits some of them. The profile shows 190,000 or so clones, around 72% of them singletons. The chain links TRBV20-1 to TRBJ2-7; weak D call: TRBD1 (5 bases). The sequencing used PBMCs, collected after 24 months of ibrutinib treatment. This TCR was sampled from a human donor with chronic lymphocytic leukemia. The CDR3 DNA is TGCAGTGCGCCAAGGGGATACGAGCAGTACTTC. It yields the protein CSAPRGYEQYF.